Included here is one T cell receptor beta chain sequence, with context. Its antigen is undetermined. MiXCR, applied by TCRdb to the 5' RACE reads, yields one record per CDR3 protein. The sample contains over 450,000 distinct CDR3 sequences, about a fifth of which appear only once. The CDR3 covers 14 residues. V gave up 5 bases and J gave up 4 bases, with 14 bases separating them. This sample was included in a study of T-cell memory formation after mild COVID-19. Whole-study findings and limits: Mostly located in CM and EM were contracting CD4+ clones, with contracting CD8+ clones located in EMRA.

The V gene is TRBV12-3 or TRBV12-4, the J gene TRBJ1-1; D perhaps matches TRBD1 (5 bases). Sample: PBMCs or a T cell subset sorted from them (not recorded which). This TCR came from an adult woman who had mild COVID-19 (a few samples of this study predate the infection). Cell type and time point are not known. CDR3 protein: CASSPGSDVTEAFF. CDR3 in DNA: TGTGCCAGCAGTCCAGGGTCCGACGTCACTGAAGCTTTCTTT.